The entry below gives a single T cell receptor beta chain sequence along with its context. V was trimmed by 6 bases and J by 0 bases, leaving 10 bases between them. CDR1 is MRHNA and CDR2 is SNTAGT in the germline V gene. The CDR3 extends over 14 amino acids. This record belongs to a study of low-dose radiotherapy and immunotherapy resistance in tumors. Regarding time point: after trial treatment. As for treatment: LDRT plus nivolumab, ipilimumab, low-dose cyclophosphamide and aspirin (RACIN trial). First-strand cDNA used TRAV- and TRBV-specific primers, covering alpha and beta chains. PCR amplification of the TCRs was performed with Phusion for 20 PCR cycles, and it relied on a constant-region primer together with a V-primer adapter. MiXCR was run by TCRdb on the reads, yielding one entry per CDR3 protein. The sample consists of roughly 100,000 distinct CDR3 sequences, around 21% of them appearing once.

The chain is built from TRBV6-4 and TRBJ2-3; D ambiguous. Sequenced material: PBMCs, taken after low-dose radiotherapy plus immunotherapy. The clonotype comes from a male donor with prostate cancer. CDR3 in DNA: TGTGCCAGCAGCGCTAAGCCCAGCACAGATACGCAGTATTTT. Encoded protein: CASSAKPSTDTQYF.